This TCR beta chain was sequenced for a study of cytomegalovirus exposure and HLA in healthy donors. Study-wide results and limits: Prediction of most subjects' HLA-A and HLA-B alleles by TCR beta sequences was reportedly accurate.

Deletions cut 3 bases from V and 0 bases from J, with 9 bases between. In germline, CDR1 is LNHDA, CDR2 SQIVND (reference sequence). CDR3 length: 14 residues. Comment on this clone: What it recognizes is unknown. Within the sample, other DNA sequences also encode this same CDR3.

Amplification used 60 Vbeta primers and 13 Jbeta primers. The assay was immunoSEQ multiplex PCR, and TCRdb's table has in-frame clones only and misses some. The data hold about 130,000 clones, with 74% observed a single time. This receptor was identified in a woman in her forties or fifties in good health and CMV-seropositive. Sequenced input: PBMCs. J is TRBJ2-7 and V is TRBV19; TRBD2 is a possible D gene (6 bases). The CDR3 spells CASSIGGSSYEQYF. CDR3 nucleotide sequence: TGTGCCAGTAGTATTGGAGGGAGCTCCTACGAGCAGTACTTC.